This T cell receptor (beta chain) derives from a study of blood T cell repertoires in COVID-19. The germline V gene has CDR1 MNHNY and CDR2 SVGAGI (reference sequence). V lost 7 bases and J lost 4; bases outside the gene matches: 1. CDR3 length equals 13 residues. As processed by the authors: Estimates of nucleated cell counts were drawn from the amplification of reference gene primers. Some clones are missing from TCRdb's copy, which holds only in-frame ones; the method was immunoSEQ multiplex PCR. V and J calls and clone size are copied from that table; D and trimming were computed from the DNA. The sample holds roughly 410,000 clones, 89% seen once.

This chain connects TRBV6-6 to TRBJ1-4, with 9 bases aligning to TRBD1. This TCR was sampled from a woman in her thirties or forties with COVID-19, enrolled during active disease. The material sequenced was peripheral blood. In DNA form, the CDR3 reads TGTGCCAGCATGGACAGGGGTAATGAAAAACTGTTTTTT. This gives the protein CASMDRGNEKLFF.